This entry features one T cell receptor beta chain sequence. These data are taken from a study of long-term antiretroviral therapy in people with HIV. Survey-level resolution applied to immunoSEQ assay v3.0. The method was immunoSEQ multiplex PCR; TCRdb's version includes in-frame clones alone and lacks a portion of them. The data contain more than 25,000 clones, roughly 98% of them singletons. The CDR3 extends over 15 amino acids. With 0 bases removed from V and 0 bases from J, the gap between germline ends came to 9 bases. Germline CDR1 and CDR2: SGHRS and YFSETQ. The chain employs TRBV5-1 and TRBJ1-1, with unresolved D. The sequence derives from a man aged 25 to 45 with HIV. Sample: unsorted PBMCs, taken 7.6 years after starting antiretroviral therapy. CDR3: CASSLAGRLNTEAFF. In nucleotides, the CDR3 is TGCGCCAGCAGCTTGGCAGGCCGACTGAACACTGAAGCTTTCTTT. The full variable domain, its missing parts supplied by reference TRBV5-1 and TRBJ1-1, is KAGVTQTPRYLIKTRGQQVTLSCSPISGHRSVSWYQQTPGQGLQFLFEYFSETQRNKGNFPGRFSGRQFSNSRSEMNVSTLELGDSALYLCASSLAGRLNTEAFFGQGTRLTVV.